The rows below give T cell receptor beta chains drawn from one sample of a study of CD8+ T cells in alopecia areata. TCRdb keeps only in-frame clones here, not all; method: immunoSEQ multiplex PCR. The sample lists 150,000 or so clones; 87% were seen once. The specimen was CD8+ T cells sorted from blood, collected at week 0. Receptor source: a human donor with alopecia areata. The CDR3 runs from the conserved cysteine through the conserved F or W. D genes are given only for firm matches. Size values are once, few and many counts, or a class for expanded clones, and some rows have none.

TRBV5-6,-,-,TRBJ1-1,TGTGCCAGCGAAGTGGGGGGAACTGAAGCTTTCTTT,CASEVGGTEAFF
TRBV19,TRBD1,-,TRBJ2-1,TGTGCCAGTAGTATGTTAGTCCTGGTGACAGGGGATTTTGTAGGGCAGTTCTTC,CASSMLVLVTGDFVGQFF
TRBV19,-,-,TRBJ1-1,TGTGCCAGTAGTATGGGGAACACTGAAGCTTTCTTT,CASSMGNTEAFF
TRBV7-9,-,-,TRBJ2-3,TGTGCCAGCAGCTTAGTACGGGAGCGAGATACGCAGTATTTT,CASSLVRERDTQYF
TRBV27,-,-,TRBJ2-7,TGTGCCAGCAGCCAGGGCCTTTGGGGAGCCTACGAGCAGTACTTC,CASSQGLWGAYEQYF
TRBV10-2,-,-,TRBJ2-2,TGCGCCAGCAGTGAGTCGTATTTGGCCGGGGAGCTGTTTTTT,CASSESYLAGELFF
TRBV5-1,-,-,TRBJ2-7,TGCGCCAGCAGCTTGGCGGGGTTCGAGCAGTACTTC,CASSLAGFEQYF
TRBV5-4,-,-,TRBJ2-7,TGTGCCAGCAGCTTCGACCACAGGGCGTCCTACGAGCAGTACTTC,CASSFDHRASYEQYF
TRBV5-4,TRBD2,-,TRBJ2-1,TGTGCCAGCAGCCGAGCGGGAGAGGTGAATGAGCAGTTCTTC,CASSRAGEVNEQFF
TRBV27,-,-,TRBJ1-5,TGTGCCAGCAGTTTAATGGGCAATCAGCCTCAGCATTTT,CASSLMGNQPQHF
TRBV11-2,TRBD1,-,TRBJ2-7,TGTGCCAGCAGCCACGGGACAGGGACCTACGAGCAGTACTTC,CASSHGTGTYEQYF
TRBV5-6,TRBD1,-,TRBJ1-1,TGTGCCAGCAGCCGCGGGACAGCAGTTATCTTTTACACTGAAGCTTTCTTT,CASSRGTAVIFYTEAFF
TRBV4-1,TRBD2,-,TRBJ2-1,TGCGCCAGCAGCCAAGATCGGACTAGCGGCCAGTACAATGAGCAGTTCTTC,CASSQDRTSGQYNEQFF
TRBV7-3,TRBD2,-,TRBJ2-2,TGTGCCAGCAGCCCCACCCCGCCGGGACTAGCGGTCACCGGGGAGCTGTTTTTT,CASSPTPPGLAVTGELFF
TRBV27,-,-,TRBJ2-1,TGTGCCAGCAGTTTTGGACTTTCTGGCTCCTACAATGAGCAGTTCTTC,CASSFGLSGSYNEQFF
TRBV28,-,-,TRBJ2-7,TGTGCCAGCAGTTTCCCCAAGCAGTACTTC,CASSFPKQYF
TRBV7-3,TRBD2,-,TRBJ2-7,TGTGCCAGCAGCTTAAACGGACTAGCGGGATACGAGCAGTACTTC,CASSLNGLAGYEQYF
TRBV5-5,-,once,TRBJ1-2,TGTGCCAGCAGCTTGGGATTTCCCGAAAACTATGGCTACACCTTC,CASSLGFPENYGYTF
TRBV19,TRBD1,once,TRBJ1-1,TGTGCCAGTAGTAGTAGACAGGGCGGCACTGAAGCTTTCTTT,CASSSRQGGTEAFF
TRBV10-3,TRBD2,-,TRBJ2-1,TGTGCCATCAGTGAAGCGGGACGCAGCTCCTACAATGAGCAGTTCTTC,CAISEAGRSSYNEQFF
TRBV7-7,TRBD1,-,TRBJ2-5,TGTGCTAGCAGCCAGAAGACAGGGAAGGAAGAGACCCAGTACTTC,CASSQKTGKEETQYF
TRBV9,-,-,TRBJ2-3,TGTGCCAGCAGCGTAGCGGGTTCGAGCACAGATACGCAGTATTTT,CASSVAGSSTDTQYF
TRBV27,-,-,TRBJ1-3,TGTGCCAGCAGTTCGGCAGGGGCTGGAAACACCATATATTTT,CASSSAGAGNTIYF
TRBV11-1,TRBD1,-,TRBJ2-1,TGTGCCAGCAGCCGGGACAGGGGGCTTCTTGGGGAGCAGTTCTTC,CASSRDRGLLGEQFF
TRBV18,TRBD1,-,TRBJ1-1,TGTGCCAGCTCACAAGACAGGGGGGCTGAAGCTTTCTTT,CASSQDRGAEAFF
TRBV4-1,TRBD1,few,TRBJ2-4,TGCGCCAGCAGCCAAGAAGGACAGGGGGCTTTAAACATTCAGTACTTC,CASSQEGQGALNIQYF
TRBV9,-,-,TRBJ2-3,TGTGCCAGCAGCGTAGTCGCAGGAGATACGCAGTATTTT,CASSVVAGDTQYF
TRBV29-1,-,-,TRBJ2-1,TGCAGCGATTGGGGGAGTCTGTACAATGAGCAGTTCTTC,CSDWGSLYNEQFF
TRBV11-2,-,-,TRBJ1-5,TGTGCCAGCAGCTTGGAGGGTGTCAGCAATCAGCCCCAGCATTTT,CASSLEGVSNQPQHF